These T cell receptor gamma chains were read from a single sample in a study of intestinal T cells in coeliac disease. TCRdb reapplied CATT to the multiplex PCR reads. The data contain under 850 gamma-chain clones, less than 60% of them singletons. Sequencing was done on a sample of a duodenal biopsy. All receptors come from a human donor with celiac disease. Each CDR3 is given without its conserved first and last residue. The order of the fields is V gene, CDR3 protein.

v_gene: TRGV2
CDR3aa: ATWDGPPLKKL

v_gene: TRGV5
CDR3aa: ATGTASLSSDKKL

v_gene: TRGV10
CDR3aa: AAWDFSPWFKI

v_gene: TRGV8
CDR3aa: ATWDSPLLITKKL

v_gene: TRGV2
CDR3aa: ATWDGPPKPGVYYKKL

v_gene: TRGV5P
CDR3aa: ATWGRPRIYYKKL

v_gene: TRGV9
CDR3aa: ALWEPPKKL

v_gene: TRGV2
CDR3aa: ATWVGSIYYKKL

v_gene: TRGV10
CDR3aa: AACSYYKKL

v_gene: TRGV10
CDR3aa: AAVGVKKEKL

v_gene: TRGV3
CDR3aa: ATSEQAYKKL

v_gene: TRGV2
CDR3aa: ATLGRVEWYKKL

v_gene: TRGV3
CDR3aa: ATWDSKGYYKKL

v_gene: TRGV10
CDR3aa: AAWIPTTGWFKI

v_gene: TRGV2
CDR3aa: ATWDGPFLDKKL

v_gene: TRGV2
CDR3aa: ATWDGKVTSDWIKT

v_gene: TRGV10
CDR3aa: AAWESSDWIKT

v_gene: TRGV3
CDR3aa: ATWDRPPSPSDWIKT

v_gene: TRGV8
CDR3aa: APGIESAFGWKL

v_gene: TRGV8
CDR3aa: ATWGETGWFKI

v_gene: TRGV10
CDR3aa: AAWGSEGNYKKL

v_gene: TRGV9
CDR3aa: ALWEVAGFKI

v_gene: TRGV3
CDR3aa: ATWDDRSYYKKL

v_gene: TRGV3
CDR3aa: ATWDNYYKKL

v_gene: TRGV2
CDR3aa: ATWDGPGVSYKKL

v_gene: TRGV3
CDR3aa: ATWDRPPSRSDWIKT

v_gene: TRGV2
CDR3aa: ATWDGPRFGWFKI

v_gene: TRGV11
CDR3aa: ACWIRSPYYKKL

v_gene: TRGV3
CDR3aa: ATWDSLFKVRYKKL

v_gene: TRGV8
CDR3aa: APGDRPGYKKL

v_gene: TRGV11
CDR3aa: ACLDSSPKKL

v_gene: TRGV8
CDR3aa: APGMYTTGWFKI

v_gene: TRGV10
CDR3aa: AAWDYPVTTGWFKI

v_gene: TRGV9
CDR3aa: ALWEVVRFKI

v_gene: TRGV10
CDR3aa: AAWDYSTHTSGYYKKL

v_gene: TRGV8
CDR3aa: ATGIGWSSDWIKT

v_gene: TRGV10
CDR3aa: AAWDSPIIKKL

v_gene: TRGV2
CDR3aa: ADLGSPNTTGWFKI

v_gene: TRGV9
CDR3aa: ALWPPGYKKL

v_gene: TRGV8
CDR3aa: ATWGPWGKKL

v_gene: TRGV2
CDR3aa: ATWDGRERTGWFKI

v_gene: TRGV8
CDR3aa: APGIGIDYKKL

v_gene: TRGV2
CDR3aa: ATWDGNYYKKL

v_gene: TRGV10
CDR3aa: AAWDPDTTGWFKI

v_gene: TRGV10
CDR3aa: AAWGLRYKKL

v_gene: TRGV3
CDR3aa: ADLGQTYYKKL

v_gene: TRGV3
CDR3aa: ATWDGLFVNYYKKL

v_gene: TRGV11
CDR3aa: ACWILSVVDWIKT

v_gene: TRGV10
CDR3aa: AAWDKGWFKI

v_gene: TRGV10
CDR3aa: AAWDFYYYKKL

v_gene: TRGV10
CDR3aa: AAWGSLIPSGWFKI

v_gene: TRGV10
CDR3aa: AAVGYTYWWFKI

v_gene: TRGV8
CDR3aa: ATWDINKKL

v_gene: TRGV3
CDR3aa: ADLGQIMNYYKKL